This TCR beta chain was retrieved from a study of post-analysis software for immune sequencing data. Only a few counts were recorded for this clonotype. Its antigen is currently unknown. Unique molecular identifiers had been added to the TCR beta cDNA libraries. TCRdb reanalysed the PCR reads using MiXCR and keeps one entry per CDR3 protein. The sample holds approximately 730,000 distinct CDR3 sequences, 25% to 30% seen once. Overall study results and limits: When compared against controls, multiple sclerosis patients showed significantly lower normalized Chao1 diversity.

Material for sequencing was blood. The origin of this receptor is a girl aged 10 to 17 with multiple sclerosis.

DNA of the CDR3: TGTGCCAGCAGCGTACCTGGGGGCTATGGCTACACCTTC. As protein: CASSVPGGYGYTF. The V gene is TRBV9, the J gene TRBJ1-2; TRBD1 might be the D (5 bases). The length of the CDR3 is 13 residues. The ends were cut back, 1 base at V and 4 bases at J, with 8 bases in the middle. Germline lookup yields CDR1 SGDLS and CDR2 YYNGEE.